This TCR beta chain stems from a study of shared clonotypes between healthy human individuals. Study at large: There were three CD4 naive, three CD4 memory, two CD8 naive and one CD8 memory plates per donor.

As regards this clone: The target antigen is unknown.

Assay execution proceeded at the deep level. Evenly divided among several immunoSEQ plates was the genomic DNA of each subset. Produced via immunoSEQ multiplex PCR; TCRdb's table is partial and in-frame only. The sample includes roughly 1,800,000 clones, roughly 95% of them seen just once. Germline V gene sequence: CDR1 MGHDK, CDR2 SYGVNS. This CDR3 has 18 residues. V shed 2 bases, J shed 3 bases, and the junction held 13 bases outside the gene matches. Naive CD8 cells lacked CD45RO and underwent positive selection for CCR7, leaving out terminally differentiated effector memory CD45RA+ cells. Study-level results: Limited genetic and exposure-history diversity came from having few donors.

This rearrangement joins TRBV25-1 to TRBJ2-1; 7 nucleotides line up with TRBD2. The clonotype comes from a young man in good health. Source material: naive CD8+ T cells sorted from blood. CDR3 amino acids: CASSEGLGGGYLYNEQFF. Here the CDR3 DNA reads TGTGCCAGCAGTGAAGGGCTGGGCGGGGGTTACCTCTACAATGAGCAGTTCTTC.